This T cell receptor (beta chain) is drawn from a study of OX40 agonist ivuxolimab in advanced cancers. Whole-study context: Antecedent anti-PD-1, anti-PD-L1 or anti-CTLA-4 therapy was permissible, with 35% to 40% having received some. Three individuals attained partial responses, comprising one hepatocellular carcinoma case and two cutaneous melanoma cases. Notes on the study in general: The study observed clonal expansion of CD4+ and CD8+ blood T cells by week 6 at 0.1 to 3.0 mg/kg.

The junction had 3 bases not matched to a gene; V was cut back by 4 bases and J by 0 bases. This CDR3 has 15 residues. Per the germline V gene, CDR1 is MNHEY and CDR2 is SMNVEV (reference sequence). This clone came up once. Its antigen is currently unknown. Sequencing used immunoSEQ multiplex PCR; TCRdb keeps in-frame clones, though not all of them. The sample lists more than 20,000 clones; roughly nine tenths were seen once. The rearrangement uses TRBV27 and TRBJ2-7; TRBD2 matches 10 bases. The sequence came from an adult with an advanced solid tumor such as melanoma, head and neck, liver or kidney cancer. This material consisted of CD4+ or CD8+ T cells sorted from blood, taken in a trial of the OX40 agonist ivuxolimab. CDR3 DNA sequence: TGTGCCAGCAGTTCTTGGACTAGCGGCTCCTACGAGCAGTACTTC. Translating it yields CASSSWTSGSYEQYF.